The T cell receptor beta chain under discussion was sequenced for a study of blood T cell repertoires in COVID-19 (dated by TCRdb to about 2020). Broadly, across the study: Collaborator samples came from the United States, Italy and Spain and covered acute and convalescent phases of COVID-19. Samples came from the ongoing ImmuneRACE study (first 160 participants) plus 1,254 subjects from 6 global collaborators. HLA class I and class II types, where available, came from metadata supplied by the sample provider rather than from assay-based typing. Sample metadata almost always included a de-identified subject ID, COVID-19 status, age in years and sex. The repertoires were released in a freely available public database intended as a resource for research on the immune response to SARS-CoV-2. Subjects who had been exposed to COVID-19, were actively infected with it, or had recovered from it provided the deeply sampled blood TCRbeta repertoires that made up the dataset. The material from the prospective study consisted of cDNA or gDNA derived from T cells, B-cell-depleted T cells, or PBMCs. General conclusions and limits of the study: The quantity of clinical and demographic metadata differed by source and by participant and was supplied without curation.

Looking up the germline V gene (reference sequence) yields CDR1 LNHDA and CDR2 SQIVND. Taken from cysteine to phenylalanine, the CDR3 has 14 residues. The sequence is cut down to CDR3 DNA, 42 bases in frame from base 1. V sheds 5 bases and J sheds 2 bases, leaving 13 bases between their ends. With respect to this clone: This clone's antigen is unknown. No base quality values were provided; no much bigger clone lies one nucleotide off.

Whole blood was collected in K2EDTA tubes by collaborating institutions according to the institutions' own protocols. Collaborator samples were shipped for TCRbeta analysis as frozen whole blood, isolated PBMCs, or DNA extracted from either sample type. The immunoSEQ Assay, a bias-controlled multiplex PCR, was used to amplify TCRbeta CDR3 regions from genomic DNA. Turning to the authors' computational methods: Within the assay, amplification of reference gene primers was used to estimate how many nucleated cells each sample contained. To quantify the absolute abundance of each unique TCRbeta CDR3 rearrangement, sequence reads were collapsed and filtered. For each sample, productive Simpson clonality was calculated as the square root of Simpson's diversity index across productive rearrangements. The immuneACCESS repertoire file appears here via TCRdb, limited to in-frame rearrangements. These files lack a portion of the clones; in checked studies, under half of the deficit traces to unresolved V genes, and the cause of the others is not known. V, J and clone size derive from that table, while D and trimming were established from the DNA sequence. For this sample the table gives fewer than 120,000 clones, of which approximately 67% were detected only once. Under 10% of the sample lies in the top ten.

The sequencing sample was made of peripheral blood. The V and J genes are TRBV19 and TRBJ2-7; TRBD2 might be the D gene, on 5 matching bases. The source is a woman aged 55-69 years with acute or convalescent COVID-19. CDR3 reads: CASSRSVGTYEQYF. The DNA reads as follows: TGTGCCAGTAGTCGTTCCGTCGGGACCTACGAGCAGTACTTC. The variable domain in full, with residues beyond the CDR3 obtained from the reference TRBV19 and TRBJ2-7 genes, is DGGITQSPKYLFRKEGQNVTLSCEQNLNHDAMYWYRQDPGQGLRLIYYSQIVNDFQKGDIAEGYSVSREKKESFPLTVTSAQKNPTAFYLCASSRSVGTYEQYFGPGTRLTVT.